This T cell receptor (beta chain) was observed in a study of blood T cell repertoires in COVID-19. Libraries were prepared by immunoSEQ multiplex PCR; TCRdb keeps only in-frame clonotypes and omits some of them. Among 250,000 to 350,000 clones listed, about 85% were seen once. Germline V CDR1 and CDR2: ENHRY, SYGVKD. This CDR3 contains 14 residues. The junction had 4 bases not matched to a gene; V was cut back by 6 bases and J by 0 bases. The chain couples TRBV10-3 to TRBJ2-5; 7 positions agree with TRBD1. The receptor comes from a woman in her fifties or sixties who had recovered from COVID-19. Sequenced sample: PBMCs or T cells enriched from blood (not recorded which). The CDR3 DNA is TGTGCCATCAGCCCGACAGGGAACCAAGAGACCCAGTACTTC. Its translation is CAISPTGNQETQYF.